This TCR beta chain was documented in a study of breast tumors, draining lymph nodes, adjacent tissues. Study-wide results and caveats: Luminal-like breast cancer showed significantly higher tumor–nontumor repertoire similarity than basal-like. Data fit most tumor T cells coming from lymph node, expanding in tumor. Compared with lymph nodes, tumors were less diverse; compared with nontumor tissue, more.

This clonotype was seen repeatedly, ten times or more. Its antigen is unidentified. MiXCR, applied by TCRdb to the multiplex PCR reads, yields one record per CDR3 protein. The sample shows roughly 80,000 distinct CDR3 sequences, approximately 19% of them seen only once. This CDR3 has 15 residues. Per germline, CDR1 SGHTA and CDR2 FQGTGA. The V gene lost 5 bases and the J gene lost 5 bases, with 19 bases spanning the gap. The lymph nodes were axillary draining lymph nodes from breast cancer patients. This clonotype originated in a female donor with breast cancer. Some clones in this sample may be carry-over from other donors' samples. Sequencing was carried out using axillary lymph node tissue. The V gene is TRBV7-3, the J gene TRBJ2-7, with D possibly being TRBD1 (5 bases). CDR3 region: CASSPAPAQDHEQYF. The DNA of the CDR3 is TGTGCCAGCAGCCCAGCCCCCGCACAGGACCACGAGCAGTACTTC.